This T cell receptor beta chain was retrieved from a study of T cell repertoires in cytomegalovirus infection (dated by TCRdb to the late 2010s). For the wider study: The peptide stimulations were aimed at well-studied HLA-B-restricted epitopes as well as recently identified HLA-C-restricted CMV epitopes, whose presentation resists viral immunomodulation. Because public TCR beta signatures pointed to carriage of CMV infection together with the matching HLA type, the HLA type of each donor mattered for the analysis. General findings and caveats noted by the study authors: The ex vivo response was dominated by HLA-C-restricted CMV-specific TCR beta clonotypes, which also provided the single most frequent clonotype in two of eight donors. Carriers of CMV infection plus the relevant HLA type were discriminated by the cumulative frequency of public TCR beta family members in the study cohort and in an independent roughly 370-donor cohort.

The sequencer listed for this sample is Illumina HiSeq 1500. The raw public data were reprocessed by TCRdb itself: fastp quality trimming at Q25, MiXCR clonotype calling, in-frame beta chains only. Duplicate CDR3 protein sequences are folded into a single record with the most common DNA and genes. Present in this sample are approximately 120,000 distinct CDR3 sequences, over 25% of which were seen just once. The biggest ten clones account for about 54% of the sample. V loses 1 base of germline sequence and J loses 1 base, and the interval between the two ends is 3 bases. From its cysteine to its phenylalanine, the CDR3 spans 13 amino acids. The DNA shown is the 39-base CDR3, in frame from base 1. Taken from the germline V gene, the CDR1 and CDR2 loops are SGHDN and FVKESK. This specimen's treatment or condition label, per the study, means: in vitro stimulation with specific CMV peptide epitopes to enrich CMV-specific T cells.

About this clonotype: Its antigen is currently not known. It has no much larger one-base neighbor in the sample; base qualities were not kept.

The sequences come from CD8+ T cells from cultured PBMCs, collected from culture after CMV antigen stimulation. The V and J genes are TRBV14 and TRBJ2-3; no D gene is confidently identified. This TCR came from a human donor in good health (CMV status not recorded). Some clones in this sample may be carry-over from other donors' samples. The CDR3 corresponds to CASSQVGTDTQYF. The nucleotide sequence reads as follows: TGTGCCAGCAGCCAAGTTGGCACAGATACGCAGTATTTT.